This T cell receptor beta chain derives from a study of cytomegalovirus exposure and HLA in healthy donors (dated by TCRdb to 2016 to 2017). Notes on the research overall: In an earlier analysis of approximately 640 of the donors, approximately 260 Gb of sequence data and 90 million to 130 million unique TCR beta sequences from 150 million to 200 million T cells were reported. Roughly 290 gigabases of sequencing data and 70 million to 100 million unique TCR sequences made up an early release that covered around 640 HLA-typed donors. The genetic ancestry cluster associated with self-reported Caucasian donors included around 76% of the roughly 400 genotyped donors. The study aimed to test whether signatures of past pathogen exposure could be identified by cataloging public T cell receptors. Using immunosequencing, the study profiled T cell repertoires from approximately 700 subjects and related those repertoires to cytomegalovirus serostatus. In addition to the first cohort of approximately 650 subjects, a separate validation cohort of 130 or so different subjects was used. To predict cytomegalovirus infection status, the study combined high-throughput TCR immunosequencing, statistical association of individual TCRs with disease status, and machine learning. A later analysis re-analyzed previously published TCR beta repertoires from 600 to 850 donors and added high-resolution HLA genotyping to study TCR occurrence patterns. Rather than drawing on any new phenotypic data, the later analysis identified candidate immune exposures from TCR beta sequences and the way those sequences occurred across donors. An earlier analysis of 587 of the donors applied high-throughput TCR beta sequencing to assess whether each TCR beta V gene segment acted as functional or pseudogenic. Donor age, sex, ethnicity and CMV serostatus were collected together with the repertoire data. A later genetic analysis used genome-wide SNP genotypes for about three fifths of the 666 donors, treating that subset as a discovery cohort. All discovery cohort repertoires had been generated on a single sequencing platform. HLA typing covered class I and class II loci at four-digit resolution. Typing coverage differed by locus: A, B, C, DRB1 and DQB1 were typed in roughly 620-630 donors, DQA1 in 500 to 550, DPA1 in 600 to 610, and DPB1 in 450 to 480. Five DR-DQ haplotypes were treated as single units for association and clustering because of strong linkage in the cohort. On average, 235,054 unique TCR beta nucleotide sequences were sequenced per donor among a few hundred genotyped donors of the cohort, with approximately 18% of those sequences being non-productive. Summary of the overall study and its limitations: For the cohort, immune exposure information was limited to CMV serostatus. A later genetic analysis associated a missense DCLRE1C variant with V-gene and J-gene trimming of TCR beta chains, and an independent cohort replicated the association. Broadly in line with IMGT annotations, most TCR beta V segments showed up in productive rearrangements about 87% or about 30% of the time in an earlier analysis of several hundred of the donors. The authors suggested that the approach could potentially be extended to other disease states and immunological phenotypes. A further reported finding was that TCR beta sequences accurately predicted the HLA-A and HLA-B alleles for most subjects in the first cohort. Because the 87-base-pair reads could not distinguish some IMGT-functional V segments, including TRBV6-2 and TRBV6-3, those segments were excluded. A cluster of highly shared sequence variants was judged likely to be a technical artifact of the sequencing pipeline. At a false discovery rate of 0.05, a later analysis linked about 17,000 TCR beta sequences to specific HLA alleles. According to a later analysis, most CMV-associated TCR beta chains appeared to be HLA-restricted, and the HLA associations seemed to be driven largely by CMV exposure. Because some donors lacked HLA typing at each locus, the association tests relied only on the typed subset. In vitro tests confirmed that a few of the cytomegalovirus-associated TCR beta chains recognize cytomegalovirus antigens. According to a later genetic analysis, donors in an Asian-associated ancestry cluster had fewer N-insertions in productive TCRs than the roughly 670-donor mean. A later analysis reported that several top co-occurrence clusters appeared linked to parvovirus B19, influenza, CMV and Epstein-Barr virus. According to a later analysis, TCR association rates differed among HLA loci, with DRB1 alleles showing the most associated TCRs and HLA-C alleles showing the fewest. In a later analysis, HLA-associated TCR beta chains were found to be more clonally expanded and to have lower generation probabilities than equally common non-associated chains. The classifier was reported to diagnose cytomegalovirus status with high specificity and sensitivity in both the original cohort and the validation cohort. Only TCR beta chains were sequenced in this cohort, and the absence of alpha or paired-chain data limited detectable features. Sequencing depth was assumed to be roughly uniform across donors in the presence/absence analyses, though that assumption may not hold. Across donors, most TCR sequences were observed very rarely, whereas some public TCRs were present in many individuals. In the study, some 160 TCR beta chains were listed as associated with cytomegalovirus. Assigning TCR associations to individual alleles was difficult when HLA alleles, especially DR and DQ, strongly co-occurred. Correlated functional status among segregating V segments might be attributable to linkage disequilibrium, but an unknown experimental factor could not be ruled out. Around 16 rarely observed V segments, including chromosome 9 orphons, were excluded from the earlier analysis of some 590 of the donors because counts were too low.

On this clone: The antigen it binds to is not known. Qualities for individual bases were not recorded, and no much larger clone is one base off.

Libraries were built with the immunoSEQ multiplex PCR assay. For the multiplex PCR, a mixture combining 60 forward primers for TCR Vbeta segments and 13 reverse primers for TCR Jbeta segments was used. The CDR3 region of rearranged TCR beta genes was amplified from genomic DNA with a multiplex PCR assay. The amplified TCR beta libraries were sequenced on the Illumina HiSeq System as 87-base-pair reads. The paper's data handling went like this. In a later analysis, roughly 80 million unique TCR beta chains were counted across the approximately 620 repertoires, and approximately 11 million of these chains were shared by at least two donors. To remove PCR and sequencing errors, raw reads were error-corrected and collapsed into unique sequences using a nearest-neighbor algorithm that merged closely related sequences. Alignment of CDR3 sequences to IMGT reference sequences was used to assign V, D and J gene segments. For a sequence to be retained, at least a six-nucleotide match to both a V gene segment and a J gene segment was required. Rearrangements were called productive when the CDR3 lacked stop codons and stayed in frame with V and J; all others were non-productive. Following IMGT convention, CDR3 was defined as the stretch from the second conserved V-encoded cysteine to the conserved J-encoded phenylalanine. The earlier analysis of around 640 of the donors excluded sequences that lacked an unambiguous match to a single V gene segment. In an earlier analysis of almost 600 of the donors, a V segment was called functional when productive rearrangements were above 56.7%, and segregating when the standard deviation between donors exceeded 5%. A statistical classification framework was built for diagnosing cytomegalovirus status from the catalog of TCR beta chain sequences. In a later analysis, TCR nucleotide sequences were compared against IMGT/GENE-DB human TR gene sequences so that V and J genes could be assigned. In a later analysis, CDR3 sequences and most-parsimonious VDJ recombination scenarios were assigned using the TCRdist pipeline. A later analysis defined each TCR beta chain by its CDR3 amino acid sequence plus V-gene family, and excluded reads lacking a unique V-gene family. As a way to deal with suspected cross-contamination and a sequencing artifact, a later analysis dropped approximately 590 nucleotide sequences that were highly shared and had low generation probability. A later analysis calculated a clonal expansion index for each public chain from normalized within-repertoire ranks of inferred template counts. Generation probabilities in a later analysis came from a VDJ recombination model fitted to out-of-frame rearrangements, and those results were checked against IGoR. A later analysis scored TCR-TCR, TCR-HLA and TCR-CMV co-occurrence with hypergeometric tests, applying a repertoire-size bias correction to TCR pairs. To estimate false discovery rates, a later analysis permuted the HLA or CMV assignments 20 times. In a later analysis, co-occurring TCRs were grouped with DBSCAN, and TCRdist sequence similarity was added when clustering was performed within HLA-allele-positive subsets. Repertoires with fewer than 30,000 or more than 120,000 public chains, plus five repertoires with anomalous nucleotide sharing, were excluded from co-occurrence clustering. The clones in this table, taken by TCRdb from immuneACCESS, are in-frame only. Not every clone is retained; where verified, under half of the shortfall comes from an unresolved V gene, and the cause of the rest is unknown. The DNA gave D and trimming, while V, J and clone size come from that table. Present in this sample are 200,000 to 250,000 clones, about 80% of which were seen just once. The ten biggest clones cover about 1.8% of the sample.

In total, approximately 610 healthy bone marrow donors made up the cohort. At the time of sampling, every cohort member was nominally healthy, though immune exposures that went unrecorded were likely present. The donor was CMV seronegative and belonged to the group of around 350 seronegative cohort members. Each donor provided a peripheral blood sample, and peripheral blood mononuclear cells were used for TCR beta sequencing. Genomic DNA was extracted from the blood cell samples with the Qiagen DNeasy Blood Extraction Kit. The cysteine opens and the phenylalanine closes a CDR3 of 13 amino acids. Left in the record is the CDR3 DNA by itself, 39 bases read in frame from the first base. CDR1 ENHRY and CDR2 SYGVKD were looked up in the germline V gene. Trimming removed 3 bases from V and 1 base from J, leaving 6 bases between the germline ends.

The V gene is TRBV10-3 and the J gene is TRBJ2-5, with the D gene call left open. Specimen: PBMCs. The origin of this receptor is a man aged 18 to 35 in good health and CMV-seronegative. The nucleotides read TGTGCCATCAGTGAAGTCAGCCAAGAGACCCAGTACTTC. It is translated as CAISEVSQETQYF.